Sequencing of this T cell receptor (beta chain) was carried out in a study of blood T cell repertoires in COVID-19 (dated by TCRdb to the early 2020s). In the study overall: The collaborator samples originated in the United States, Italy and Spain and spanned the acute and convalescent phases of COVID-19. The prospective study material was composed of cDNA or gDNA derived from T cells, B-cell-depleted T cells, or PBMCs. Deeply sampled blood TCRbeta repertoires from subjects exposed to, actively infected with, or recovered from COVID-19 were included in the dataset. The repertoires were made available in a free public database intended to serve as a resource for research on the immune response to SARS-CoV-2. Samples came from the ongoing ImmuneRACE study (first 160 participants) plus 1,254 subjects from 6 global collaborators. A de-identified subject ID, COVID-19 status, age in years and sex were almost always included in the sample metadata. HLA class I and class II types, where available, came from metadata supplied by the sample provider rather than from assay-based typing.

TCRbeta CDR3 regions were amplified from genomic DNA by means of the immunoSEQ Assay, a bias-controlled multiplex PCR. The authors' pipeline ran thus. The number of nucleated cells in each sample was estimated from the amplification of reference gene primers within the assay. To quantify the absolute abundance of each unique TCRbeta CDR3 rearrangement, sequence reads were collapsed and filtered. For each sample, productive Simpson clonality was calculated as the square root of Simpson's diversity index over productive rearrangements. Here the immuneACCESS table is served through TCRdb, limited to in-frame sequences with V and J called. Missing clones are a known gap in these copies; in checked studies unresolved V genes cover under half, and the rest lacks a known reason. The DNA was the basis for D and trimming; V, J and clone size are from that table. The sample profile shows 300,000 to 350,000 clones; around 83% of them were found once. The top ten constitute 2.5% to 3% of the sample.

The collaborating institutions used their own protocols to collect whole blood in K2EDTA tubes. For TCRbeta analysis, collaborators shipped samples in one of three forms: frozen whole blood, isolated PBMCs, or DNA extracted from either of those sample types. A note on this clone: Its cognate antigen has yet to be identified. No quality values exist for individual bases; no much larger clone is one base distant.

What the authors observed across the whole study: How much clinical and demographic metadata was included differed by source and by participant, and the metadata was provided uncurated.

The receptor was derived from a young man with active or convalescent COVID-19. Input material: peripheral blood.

The CDR3 sequence is CASSQVGQGGEKLFF. The DNA sequence is as follows: TGTGCCAGCAGCCAAGTGGGTCAGGGAGGCGAAAAACTGTTTTTT. The chain links TRBV4-2 with TRBJ1-4, and perhaps TRBD1 as D gene, on 5 matching bases. V was cut back by 1 base and J by 8 bases, leaving a gap of 14 bases between them. From cysteine to phenylalanine, the CDR3 is 15 amino acids long. The CDR3 DNA has 45 bases and is translated from base 1. Taken from the germline V gene, the CDR1 and CDR2 loops are LGHNA and YNFKEQ.